A selection of T cell receptor beta chains follows, all from one sample in a study of blood T cell repertoires in COVID-19. Sequenced by immunoSEQ multiplex PCR; TCRdb stores in-frame clones only, minus some. The sample includes 180,000 or so clones, 75% to 90% of them seen just once. Material for sequencing was peripheral blood. Receptors were obtained from a woman aged 55-69 years with acute or convalescent COVID-19. Each CDR3 is given with its conserved first and last residue. The order of the fields is clone size, D gene, J gene, V gene, CDR3 length, CDR3 protein, CDR3 DNA. A D gene is named only where the DNA matches it firmly. Expanded clones are given a class, and other clones once, few, many or no size at all.

size: .
D: .
J: TRBJ2-1
V: TRBV5-8
length: 14
CDR3: CASSLGGVYNEQFF
DNA: TGTGCCAGCAGCTTGGGCGGAGTCTACAATGAGCAGTTCTTC

size: .
D: TRBD1
J: TRBJ1-2
V: TRBV7-2
length: 14
CDR3: CASSLETGAGRYTF
DNA: TGTGCCAGCAGCTTGGAGACAGGGGCTGGTCGCTACACCTTC

size: .
D: .
J: TRBJ1-6
V: TRBV5-1
length: 15
CDR3: CASSLDGAVNSPLHF
DNA: TGCGCCAGCAGCTTGGATGGAGCCGTCAATTCACCCCTCCACTTT

size: .
D: TRBD2
J: TRBJ2-2
V: TRBV7-3
length: 17
CDR3: CASRAGTSGRFSGELFF
DNA: TGTGCCAGCAGGGCCGGGACTAGCGGGAGATTCTCCGGGGAGCTGTTTTTT

size: .
D: .
J: TRBJ1-5
V: TRBV24-1
length: 13
CDR3: CATSVGGNQPQHF
DNA: TGTGCCACCAGTGTTGGGGGGAATCAGCCCCAGCATTTT

size: .
D: TRBD2
J: TRBJ2-7
V: TRBV2
length: 14
CDR3: CASSGGLAGYEQYF
DNA: TGTGCCAGCAGTGGGGGACTAGCGGGGTACGAGCAGTACTTC

size: .
D: .
J: TRBJ1-3
V: TRBV6-1
length: 16
CDR3: CASSEPRQISGNTIYF
DNA: TGTGCCAGCAGTGAGCCACGACAGATCTCTGGAAACACCATATATTTT

size: once
D: .
J: TRBJ2-2
V: TRBV5-1
length: 13
CDR3: CASSLVGTGELFF
DNA: TGCGCCAGCAGCCTGGTCGGGACCGGGGAGCTGTTTTTT

size: .
D: TRBD2
J: TRBJ2-2
V: TRBV5-1
length: 16
CDR3: CASSPGTSGNTGELFF
DNA: TGCGCCAGCAGCCCCGGGACTAGCGGGAACACCGGGGAGCTGTTTTTT

size: .
D: TRBD1
J: TRBJ2-5
V: TRBV10-2
length: 15
CDR3: CASITGQGLQETQYF
DNA: TGCGCCAGCATTACGGGACAGGGATTACAAGAGACCCAGTACTTC

size: .
D: .
J: TRBJ2-6
V: TRBV19
length: 16
CDR3: CASSIRQPSGANVLTF
DNA: TGTGCCAGTAGTATCCGACAGCCCTCTGGGGCCAACGTCCTGACTTTC

size: .
D: .
J: TRBJ2-3
V: TRBV5-6
length: 14
CDR3: CASSTSAGTDTQYF
DNA: TGTGCCAGCAGCACGTCGGCGGGCACAGATACGCAGTATTTT

size: .
D: .
J: TRBJ2-2
V: TRBV11-1
length: 15
CDR3: CASSLNRANTGELFF
DNA: TGTGCCAGCAGCTTAAACAGGGCGAACACCGGGGAGCTGTTTTTT

size: .
D: TRBD1
J: TRBJ1-3
V: TRBV6-5
length: 14
CDR3: CASRRRTGGNTIYF
DNA: TGTGCCAGCAGGCGCCGGACAGGAGGAAACACCATATATTTT

size: .
D: TRBD2
J: TRBJ2-3
V: TRBV7-9
length: 14
CDR3: CASSPGLAGDTQYF
DNA: TGTGCCAGCAGCCCGGGACTAGCGGGAGACACGCAGTATTTT

size: .
D: TRBD2
J: TRBJ2-1
V: TRBV11-2
length: 18
CDR3: CASSFGFLAGSSYNEQFF
DNA: TGTGCCAGCAGCTTTGGATTTCTAGCGGGAAGCTCCTACAATGAGCAGTTCTTC

size: .
D: .
J: TRBJ2-3
V: TRBV5-1
length: 17
CDR3: CASSLPKRITSTDTQYF
DNA: TGCGCCAGCAGCTTGCCAAAGCGGATAACTAGCACAGATACGCAGTATTTT

size: .
D: .
J: TRBJ1-2
V: TRBV6-2/TRBV6-3
length: 13
CDR3: CASSYSMGHGYTF
DNA: TGTGCCAGCAGTTACTCGATGGGCCATGGCTACACCTTC

size: .
D: TRBD2
J: TRBJ2-1
V: TRBV7-8
length: 15
CDR3: CASSPRTSGNNEQFF
DNA: TGTGCCAGCAGCCCTCGGACTAGCGGAAACAATGAGCAGTTCTTC

size: .
D: .
J: TRBJ1-2
V: TRBV11-3
length: 17
CDR3: CASSLASVLLANYGYTF
DNA: TGTGCCAGCAGCTTAGCTAGTGTACTCCTAGCTAACTATGGCTACACCTTC

size: .
D: .
J: TRBJ1-1
V: TRBV28
length: 12
CDR3: CASSSSGGKAFF
DNA: TGTGCCAGCAGCAGTTCGGGGGGGAAAGCTTTCTTT

size: .
D: TRBD1
J: TRBJ2-5
V: TRBV6-6
length: 15
CDR3: CASSYSTGGQETQYF
DNA: TGTGCCAGCAGTTACTCCACAGGGGGGCAAGAGACCCAGTACTTC

size: .
D: TRBD1
J: TRBJ1-5
V: TRBV6-6
length: 13
CDR3: CASSQGGRQPQHF
DNA: TGTGCCAGCAGCCAAGGGGGCCGTCAGCCCCAGCATTTT

size: .
D: TRBD1
J: TRBJ2-2
V: TRBV24-1
length: 15
CDR3: CATSKQGVDTGELFF
DNA: TGTGCCACCAGTAAACAGGGGGTGGACACCGGGGAGCTGTTTTTT

size: .
D: TRBD1
J: TRBJ1-1
V: TRBV10-2
length: 16
CDR3: CASSGQGWSQNTEAFF
DNA: TGCGCCAGCAGTGGACAGGGTTGGTCCCAGAACACTGAAGCTTTCTTT

size: .
D: .
J: TRBJ1-1
V: TRBV19
length: 15
CDR3: CASSIRQVGSTEAFF
DNA: TGTGCCAGTAGTATAAGACAGGTAGGCAGCACTGAAGCTTTCTTT

size: once
D: TRBD1
J: TRBJ1-5
V: TRBV7-2
length: 15
CDR3: CASSLGTGTNQPQHF
DNA: TGTGCCAGCAGCTTGGGGACAGGGACTAATCAGCCCCAGCATTTT

size: once
D: TRBD2
J: TRBJ2-3
V: TRBV5-1
length: 14
CDR3: CASSLPSGTDTQYF
DNA: TGCGCCAGCAGCTTGCCTAGCGGGACAGATACGCAGTATTTT

size: .
D: .
J: TRBJ1-1
V: TRBV30
length: 18
CDR3: CAWSVPHLDLGGYTEAFF
DNA: TGTGCCTGGAGTGTACCCCACCTCGATTTAGGGGGTTACACTGAAGCTTTCTTT

size: few
D: TRBD1
J: TRBJ2-7
V: TRBV4-1
length: 15
CDR3: CASSQDGTGFYEQYF
DNA: TGCGCCAGCAGCCAAGACGGGACAGGGTTCTACGAGCAGTACTTC

size: .
D: TRBD1
J: TRBJ1-1
V: TRBV9
length: 11
CDR3: CASSGTGSAFF
DNA: TGTGCCAGCAGCGGGACAGGGTCGGCTTTCTTT

size: .
D: TRBD1
J: TRBJ1-2
V: TRBV19
length: 17
CDR3: CASSMHGTAAGRYGYTF
DNA: TGTGCCAGTAGTATGCACGGGACAGCCGCAGGGAGATATGGCTACACCTTC

size: .
D: .
J: TRBJ2-1
V: TRBV6-5
length: 14
CDR3: CASNLASSYNEQFF
DNA: TGTGCCAGCAATCTAGCGAGCTCCTACAATGAGCAGTTCTTC

size: .
D: .
J: TRBJ2-1
V: TRBV5-1
length: 16
CDR3: CASSYSSGSSYNEQFF
DNA: TGCGCCAGCAGCTACAGTAGCGGAAGCTCCTACAATGAGCAGTTCTTC

size: .
D: .
J: TRBJ2-3
V: TRBV5-1
length: 15
CDR3: CASSLSIGAIDTQYF
DNA: TGCGCCAGCAGCTTAAGTATAGGGGCGATAGATACGCAGTATTTT

size: .
D: .
J: TRBJ1-3
V: TRBV19
length: 18
CDR3: CASSIGGALPLGGNTIYF
DNA: TGTGCCAGTAGTATTGGGGGGGCCTTACCCCTCGGTGGAAACACCATATATTTT

size: once
D: .
J: TRBJ2-5
V: TRBV6-5
length: 13
CDR3: CASTFGRQETQYF
DNA: TGTGCCAGCACATTCGGCAGGCAAGAGACCCAGTACTTC